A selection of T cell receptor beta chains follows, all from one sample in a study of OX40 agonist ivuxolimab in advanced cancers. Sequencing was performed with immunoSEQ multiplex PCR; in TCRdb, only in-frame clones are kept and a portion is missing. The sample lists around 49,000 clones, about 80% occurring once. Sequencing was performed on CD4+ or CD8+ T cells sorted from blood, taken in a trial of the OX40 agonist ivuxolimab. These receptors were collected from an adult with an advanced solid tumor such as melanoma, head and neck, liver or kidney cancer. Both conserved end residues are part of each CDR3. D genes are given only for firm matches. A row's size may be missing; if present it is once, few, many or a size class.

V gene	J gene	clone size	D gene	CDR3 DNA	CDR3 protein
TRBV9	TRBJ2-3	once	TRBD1	TGTGCCAGCAGCTTATCAGGGGGCACGGGAGATACGCAGTATTTT	CASSLSGGTGDTQYF
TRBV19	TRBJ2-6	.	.	TGTGCCAGTAGTCCTGGTTGGCCCAACGTCCTGACTTTC	CASSPGWPNVLTF
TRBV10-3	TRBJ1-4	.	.	TGTGCCATCAGTGAGCTGGGGGTGGCTAATGAAAAACTGTTTTTT	CAISELGVANEKLFF
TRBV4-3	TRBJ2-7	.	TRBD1	TGCGCCAGCAGCCAAGTGTTTGTCGGACAGGGAATATCCTACGAGCAGTACTTC	CASSQVFVGQGISYEQYF
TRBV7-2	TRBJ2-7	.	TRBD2	TGTGCCAGCAGCTTAGACCCCGGGAGGGCCTACGAGCAGTACTTC	CASSLDPGRAYEQYF
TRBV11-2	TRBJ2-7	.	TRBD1	TGTGCCAGCAGCCCTTGGGGGGACAGGGGTCGGAGCGAGCAGTACTTC	CASSPWGDRGRSEQYF
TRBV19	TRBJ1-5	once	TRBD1	TGTGCCAGTAGTTTTGTCCAGGGGGATCAGCCCCAGCATTTT	CASSFVQGDQPQHF
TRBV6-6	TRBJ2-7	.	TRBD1	TGTGCCAGCAGCACGGAAGGACAGGGAGTGTACGAGCAGTACTTC	CASSTEGQGVYEQYF
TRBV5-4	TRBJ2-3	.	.	TGTGCCAGCAGCTTGGGCGGTGCCAGAGATACGCAGTATTTT	CASSLGGARDTQYF
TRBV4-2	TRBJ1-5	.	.	TGTGCCAGCAGCCAAGATATATCAAGGAATCAGCCCCAGCATTTT	CASSQDISRNQPQHF
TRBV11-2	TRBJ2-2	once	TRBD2	TGTGCCAGCAGCCGACTAGCGGGAGGGCCCCGGACCGGGGAGCTGTTTTTT	CASSRLAGGPRTGELFF
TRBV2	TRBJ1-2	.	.	TGTGCCAGCAGTCTCAATGCAGGAGGGGGTGGCTACACCTTC	CASSLNAGGGGYTF
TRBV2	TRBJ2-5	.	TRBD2	TGTGCCAGCAGTGCGTTTAGCGGGAGTAATAGGTCCCAGTACTTC	CASSAFSGSNRSQYF
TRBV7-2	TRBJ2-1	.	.	TGTGCCAGCAGCTTAGCGTATAGCTCCTACAATGAGCAGTTCTTC	CASSLAYSSYNEQFF
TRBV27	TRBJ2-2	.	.	TGTGCCAGCAATCTACTCGGGACGGGGAACACCGGGGAGCTGTTTTTT	CASNLLGTGNTGELFF
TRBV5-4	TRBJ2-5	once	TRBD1	TGTGCCAGCAGCGGACAGGGGTTAGAGACCCAGTACTTC	CASSGQGLETQYF
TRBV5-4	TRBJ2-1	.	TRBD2	TGTGCCAGCAGCCAGAAACTAGCGGGAGAGGACGAGCAGTTCTTC	CASSQKLAGEDEQFF
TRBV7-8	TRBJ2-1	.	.	TGTGCCAGCAGCCCTAACCCCACTTCCAACAATGAGCAGTTCTTC	CASSPNPTSNNEQFF
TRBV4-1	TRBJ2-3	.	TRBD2	TGCGCCAGCAGCCAGCAAATGACTAGCGAAAGCACAGATACGCAGTATTTT	CASSQQMTSESTDTQYF
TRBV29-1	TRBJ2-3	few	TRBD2	TGCAGCGTTGAGAGGGGCCCGGGACTAAACACAGATACGCAGTATTTT	CSVERGPGLNTDTQYF
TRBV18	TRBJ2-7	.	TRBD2	TGTGCCAGCTCACAGGCTTATACGACTAGCGTCTACGAGCAGTACTTC	CASSQAYTTSVYEQYF